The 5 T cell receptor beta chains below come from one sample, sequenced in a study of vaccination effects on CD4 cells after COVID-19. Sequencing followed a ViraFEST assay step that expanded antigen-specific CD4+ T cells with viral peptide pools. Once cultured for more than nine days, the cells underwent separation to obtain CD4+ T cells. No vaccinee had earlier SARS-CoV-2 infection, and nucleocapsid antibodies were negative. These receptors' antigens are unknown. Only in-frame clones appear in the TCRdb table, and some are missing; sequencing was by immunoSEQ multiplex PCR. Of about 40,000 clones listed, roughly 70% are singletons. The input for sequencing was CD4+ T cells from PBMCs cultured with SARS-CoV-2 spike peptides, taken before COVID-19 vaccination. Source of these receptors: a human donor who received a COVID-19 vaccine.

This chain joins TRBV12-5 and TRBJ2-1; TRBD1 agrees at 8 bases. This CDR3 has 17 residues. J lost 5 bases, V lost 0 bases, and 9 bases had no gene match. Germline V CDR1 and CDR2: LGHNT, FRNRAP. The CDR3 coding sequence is TGTGCTAGTGGTTTGGTACTTGAGCAGGGGGCCCACAATGAGCAGTTCTTC. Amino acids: CASGLVLEQGAHNEQFF.

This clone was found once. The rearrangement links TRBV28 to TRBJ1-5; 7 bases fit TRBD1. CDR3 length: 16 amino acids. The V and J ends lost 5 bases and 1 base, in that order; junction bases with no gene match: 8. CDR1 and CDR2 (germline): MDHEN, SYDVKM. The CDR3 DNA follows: TGTGCCAGCAGTGTTACGACAGGGATAAGCAATCAGCCCCAGCATTTT. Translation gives CASSVTTGISNQPQHF.

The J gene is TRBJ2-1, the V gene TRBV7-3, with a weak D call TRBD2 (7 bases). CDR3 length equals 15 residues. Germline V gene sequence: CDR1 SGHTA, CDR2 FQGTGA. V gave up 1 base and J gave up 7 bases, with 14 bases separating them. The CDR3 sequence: CASSLRGGPGNEQFF. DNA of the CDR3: TGTGCCAGCAGCTTAAGGGGGGGGCCGGGGAATGAGCAGTTCTTC.

The CDR3 DNA is TGTGCCAGTAGCGATACCCATAACTATGGCTACACCTTC. Protein: CASSDTHNYGYTF. V gene TRBV19 combines with J gene TRBJ1-2; D unresolved. The V gene's germline CDR1 is LNHDA and CDR2 SQIVND (reference sequence). With 6 bases removed from V and 1 base from J, the gap between germline ends came to 9 bases. The CDR3 contains 13 residues.

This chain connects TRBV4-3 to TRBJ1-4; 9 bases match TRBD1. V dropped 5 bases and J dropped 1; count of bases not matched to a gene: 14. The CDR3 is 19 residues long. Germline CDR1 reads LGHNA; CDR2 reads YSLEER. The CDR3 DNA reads TGCGCCAGCAGCGCCCGGACAGGGGCTAATACGGGAACTAATGAAAAACTGTTTTTT. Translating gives CASSARTGANTGTNEKLFF.